The rows below give T cell receptor beta chains drawn from one sample of a study of T cell repertoires in cytomegalovirus infection. Each CDR3 protein is one row after TCRdb ran MiXCR on the reads. The table lists about 440,000 distinct CDR3 sequences, roughly 31% of them singletons. What was sequenced was PBMCs. The origin of the receptors is a human donor in good health (CMV status not recorded). Some clones in this sample may be carry-over from other donors' samples. The CDR3 runs from the conserved cysteine through the conserved F or W. The D gene is left open where the match is weak. Not all rows give a size; the values are once, few, many and, for expanded clones, a class.

clone_size j_call v_call d_call cdr3_nt cdr3_aa
many TRBJ1-1 TRBV7-8 NA TGTGCCAGCAGCGTCCGTGGGCGGACTGAAGCTTTCTTT CASSVRGRTEAFF
NA TRBJ1-2 TRBV2 NA TGTGCCAGCACCCAAGGGAGGGGGGCCAGTGGCTACACCTTC CASTQGRGASGYTF
NA TRBJ1-2 TRBV7-2 TRBD1 TGTGCCAGCAGCTTAGGACAGGGGAGCTATGTCTACACCTTC CASSLGQGSYVYTF
NA TRBJ2-1 TRBV20-1 NA TGCAGTGCTAGAGAGGCCAATGAGCAGTTCTTC CSAREANEQFF
many TRBJ2-2 TRBV7-2 NA TGTGCCAGCAGCACCCGGTCGGGGGGCGCGAACACCGGGGAGCTGTTTTTT CASSTRSGGANTGELFF
few TRBJ1-6 TRBV25-1 TRBD1 TGTGCCAGCAGTGAAGAGACAGGGGCCCATAATTCACCCCTCCACTTT CASSEETGAHNSPLHF
many TRBJ1-5 TRBV7-2 NA TGTGCCAGCAGCCACAGTAATAGCAATCAGCCCCAGCATTTT CASSHSNSNQPQHF
few TRBJ2-7 TRBV9 NA TGTGCCAGCAGCCCGAAGACCGGGACGGCGGCCTACGAGCAGTACTTC CASSPKTGTAAYEQYF
NA TRBJ2-2 TRBV30 NA TGTGCCTGGAGCTTTACGAACACCGGGGAGCTGTTTTTT CAWSFTNTGELFF
NA TRBJ2-1 TRBV6-1 NA TGTGCCAGCAGTGAAGATGGCGGCCCTGAGCAGTTCTTC CASSEDGGPEQFF
many TRBJ1-4 TRBV28 TRBD1 TGTGCCAGCAGTTTTTTTCAGGGGGGGGGAAGGGAATATGAAAAACTGTTTTTT CASSFFQGGGREYEKLFF
NA TRBJ2-2 TRBV29-1 NA TGCAGCGTTGTCGGGGGCCCGAACACCGGGGAGCTGTTTTTT CSVVGGPNTGELFF
few TRBJ2-7 TRBV2 NA TGTGCCAGCAGTGAAGATTCGGGTGGGGCCTACGAGCAGTACTTC CASSEDSGGAYEQYF
few TRBJ1-2 TRBV19 TRBD1 TGTGCCAGTAGTATACCCTCCGGGACAGGGGGAGGCTACACCTTC CASSIPSGTGGGYTF
NA TRBJ2-7 TRBV6-2/TRBV6-3 NA TGTGCCAGCAGTTCCAGACAGTTTTACGAGCAGTACTTC CASSSRQFYEQYF
once TRBJ2-7 TRBV4-1 NA TGCGCCAGCAGCCAAGTGCTCGACTCCTACGAGCAGTACTTC CASSQVLDSYEQYF
NA TRBJ1-1 TRBV5-6 NA TGTGCCAGCAGCGCGGGGCGTAGACAGATGGGTGCTTTCTTT CASSAGRRQMGAFF
few TRBJ1-1 TRBV3-1 NA TGTGCCAGCAGCCAAGATCCAAGTGGCAGCTCCGAAGCTTTCTTT CASSQDPSGSSEAFF
NA TRBJ1-1 TRBV3-1 NA TGTGCCAGCAGCCAAGTCCGGCAAGCTCAAGCTTTCTTT CASSQVRQAQAFF
many TRBJ1-1 TRBV12-3/TRBV12-4 NA TGTGCCAGCAGTTTCTCCGGGACGATGAACACTGAAGCTTTCTTT CASSFSGTMNTEAFF
few TRBJ1-6 TRBV5-5 NA TGTGCCAGCAGCTCTGACCCGGGGAGGCCAAATTCACCCCTCCACTTT CASSSDPGRPNSPLHF